These 14 T cell receptor beta chains were sequenced from one sample in a study of PD-1 blockade in classical Hodgkin lymphoma. Sequencing was performed with immunoSEQ multiplex PCR; in TCRdb, only in-frame clones are kept and a portion is missing. The sample holds approximately 19,000 clones, around 80% seen once. In every patient, relapse followed autologous stem cell transplantation, while exposure to brentuximab vedotin differed. The sequences come from peripheral blood mononuclear cells (PBMCs), collected before the second cycle of nivolumab. The source is a human donor with classical Hodgkin lymphoma.

The rearrangement uses TRBV4-3 and TRBJ2-2; D tentatively reads TRBD1 or TRBD2 (5 bases each). The V gene lost 0 bases and the J gene lost 8 bases, with 28 bases spanning the gap. The germline V gene has CDR1 LGHNA and CDR2 YSLEER. The length of the CDR3 is 20 residues. CDR3 protein: CASSQDLPGIGTDFLGELFF. The CDR3 region has the DNA TGCGCCAGCAGCCAAGATCTTCCGGGGATCGGGACCGATTTTTTGGGGGAGCTGTTTTTT.

This clone appeared a few times. As DNA, the CDR3 is TGTGCCAGCAGCTTAGCTTCGGGTTCCTACGAGCAGTACTTC. Its protein product is CASSLASGSYEQYF. V is TRBV7-2 and J is TRBJ2-7; no firm D call. CDR1 and CDR2 from the germline V gene are SGHTA and FQGNSA. This CDR3 has 14 amino acids. The V end was cut by 0 bases, the J end by 1 base, with 7 bases between.

The rearrangement joins TRBV11-2 to TRBJ2-1, with D perhaps TRBD2 (5 bases). This CDR3 contains 17 residues. Trimming removed 6 bases from V and 5 bases from J, with 23 bases in between. The germline V gene has CDR1 SGHAT and CDR2 FQNNGV. The CDR3 protein is CASSSPAGPPRDNEQFF. Here the CDR3 DNA reads TGTGCCAGCAGTTCCCCGGCAGGTCCTCCGAGGGACAATGAGCAGTTCTTC.

This rearrangement joins TRBV11-2 to TRBJ2-5; possibly TRBD1 for D (6 bases). The CDR3 is made up of 14 amino acids. V lost 3 bases to trimming and J lost 1 base, with 9 bases between them. The germline V gene encodes CDR1 SGHAT and CDR2 FQNNGV. CDR3: CASSFAGVQETQYF. The CDR3 nucleotides read TGTGCCAGCAGCTTTGCAGGGGTCCAAGAGACCCAGTACTTC.

The chain links TRBV4-2 to TRBJ1-3; no firm D call. The CDR3 consists of 15 residues. Germline-derived CDR1 and CDR2 are LGHNA and YNFKEQ. Between the trimmed V and J ends, which lost 1 base and 1 base, there was a span of 8 bases. Here the CDR3 DNA reads TGTGCCAGCAGCCAAGGAAGACTATCTGGAAACACCATATATTTT. Residues: CASSQGRLSGNTIYF.

This rearrangement joins TRBV30 to TRBJ2-5; D gene uncertain. Per the germline V gene, CDR1 is GTSNPN and CDR2 is SVGIG (reference sequence). The CDR3 extends over 13 amino acids. Trimming removed 0 bases from V and 7 bases from J, with 12 bases in between. CDR3 region: CAWSVPTTWTQYF. The CDR3 DNA reads TGTGCCTGGAGTGTACCGACCACTTGGACCCAGTACTTC.

This rearrangement joins TRBV12-5 to TRBJ2-1; D perhaps matches TRBD2 (6 bases). The V end lost 2 bases, the J end lost 0 bases, and 8 bases lay between the germline ends. Germline V gene sequence: CDR1 LGHNT, CDR2 FRNRAP. This CDR3 contains 15 residues. DNA of the CDR3: TGTGCTAGTGGTTTGCGGGAGAGCTCCTACAATGAGCAGTTCTTC. Translated, it gives CASGLRESSYNEQFF.

The chain joins TRBV4-2 to TRBJ2-7; 9 bases are a match to TRBD2. This CDR3 is built from 15 residues. From germline, CDR1 is LGHNA and CDR2 YNFKEQ. Trimming cost V 3 bases and J 3 bases; bases outside gene matches: 6. The CDR3 DNA follows: TGTGCCAGCAGCCAGACAGGGACTAGCAGCTACGAGCAGTACTTC. Protein: CASSQTGTSSYEQYF.

The chain joins TRBV2 to TRBJ2-6; D is ambiguous. This CDR3 has 15 residues. Looked up from germline, CDR1 is SNHLY and CDR2 is FYNNEI. V lost 6 bases to trimming and J lost 0 bases, with 9 bases between them. The CDR3 is CASSPRVSGANVLTF. CDR3 nucleotides: TGTGCCAGCAGCCCCAGAGTCTCTGGGGCCAACGTCCTGACTTTC.

This chain uses TRBV5-8 with TRBJ2-1; D unclear. The CDR3 length is 14 residues. V lost 1 base to trimming and J lost 4 bases, with 9 bases between them. CDR1 is SGHTS and CDR2 is YDEGEE in the germline V gene. CDR3 nucleotides: TGTGCCAGCAGCTTGAGTGCCCCATACAATGAGCAGTTCTTC. Translated, it gives CASSLSAPYNEQFF.

The chain combines TRBV27 with TRBJ2-6, with 12 bases identical to TRBD1. The CDR3 spans 22 residues. CDR1 and CDR2 (germline): MNHEY, SMNVEV (reference sequence). V was clipped by 5 bases and J by 5 bases; unmatched bases: 22. CDR3 sequence: CASSPRGDRDRGPLSRANVLTF. The CDR3 DNA follows: TGTGCCAGCAGTCCCCGGGGAGACCGGGACAGGGGGCCCTTGAGTCGGGCCAACGTCCTGACTTTC.

This rearrangement joins TRBV4-3 to TRBJ1-2, with D hard to call. V lost 0 bases and J 5 bases, leaving 7 bases between the germline ends. CDR1 is LGHNA, CDR2 YSLEER, per germline. This CDR3 region has 13 residues. Here the CDR3 reads CASSQDHSYGYTF. The CDR3 nucleotides read TGCGCCAGCAGCCAAGATCACTCATATGGCTACACCTTC.

The chain employs TRBV28 and TRBJ2-3; 8 nucleotides match TRBD2. This CDR3 contains 14 residues. The germline V gene has CDR1 MDHEN and CDR2 SYDVKM. V shed 3 bases and J 3 bases; nucleotides not matched to a gene: 2. CDR3 bases: TGTGCCAGCAGTTTCTTAGCGGGAACAGATACGCAGTATTTT. Translated: CASSFLAGTDTQYF.

The rearrangement links TRBV11-3 to TRBJ2-7, with D uncertain. CDR3 length: 15 residues. Trimming removed 1 base from V and 2 bases from J, with 12 bases in between. Germline V gene lookup returns CDR1 SGHNT and CDR2 YENEEA. This CDR3 reads CASSLGRGFTYEQYF. CDR3 DNA: TGTGCCAGCAGCTTAGGCAGAGGATTCACCTACGAGCAGTACTTC.